One T cell receptor (beta chain) is described in this entry. The V gene's germline CDR1 is MNHEY and CDR2 SVGAGI. CDR3 size: 16 residues. V lost 4 bases to trimming and J lost 6 bases; unmatched junction nucleotides: 8. Authors' data handling: Reference gene primers were amplified, and this amplification served to estimate nucleated cell counts. Sequenced by immunoSEQ multiplex PCR; TCRdb stores in-frame clones only, minus some. That table is the source of V, J and clone size, and D and trimming were worked out from the DNA. Here the sample spans roughly 150,000 clones, approximately 84% being singletons. The data derive from a study of blood T cell repertoires in COVID-19. Cohort placement rested on clinical history that participants reported themselves.

The sample taken for sequencing was PBMCs or T cells enriched from blood (not recorded which). The chain is built from TRBV6-5 and TRBJ2-3; TRBD2 aligns across 12 bases. The sequence was obtained from a woman aged 40 to 50 with acute COVID-19. CDR3 coding DNA: TGTGCCAGCAGTTCTCTGACTAGCGGGAGTTGGGATACGCAGTATTTT. This encodes CASSSLTSGSWDTQYF.